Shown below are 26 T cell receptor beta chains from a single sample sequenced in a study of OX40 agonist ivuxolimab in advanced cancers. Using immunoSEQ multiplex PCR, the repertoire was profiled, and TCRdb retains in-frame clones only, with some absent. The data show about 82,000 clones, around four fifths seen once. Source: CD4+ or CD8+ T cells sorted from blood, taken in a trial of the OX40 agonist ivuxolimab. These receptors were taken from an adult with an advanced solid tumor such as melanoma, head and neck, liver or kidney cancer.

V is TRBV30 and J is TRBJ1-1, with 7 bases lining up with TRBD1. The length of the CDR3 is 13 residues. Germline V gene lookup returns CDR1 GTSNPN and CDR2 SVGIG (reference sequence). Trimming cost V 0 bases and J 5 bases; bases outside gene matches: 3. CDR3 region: CAWSVQGRTEAFF. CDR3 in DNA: TGTGCCTGGAGTGTACAGGGGAGGACTGAAGCTTTCTTT. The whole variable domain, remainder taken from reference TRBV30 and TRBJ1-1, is SQTIHQWPATLVQPVGSPLSLECTVEGTSNPNLYWYRQAAGRGLQLLFYSVGIGQISSEVPQNLSASRPQDRQFILSSKKLLLSDSGFYLCAWSVQGRTEAFFGQGTRLTVV.

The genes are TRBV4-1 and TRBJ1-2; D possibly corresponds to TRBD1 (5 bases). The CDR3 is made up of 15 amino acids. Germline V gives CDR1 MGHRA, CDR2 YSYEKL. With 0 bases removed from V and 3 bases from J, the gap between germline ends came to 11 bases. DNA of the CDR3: TGCGCCAGCAGCCAAGACCCCGCGACAGACTATGGCTACACCTTC. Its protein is CASSQDPATDYGYTF.

The CDR3 DNA is TGCGCCAACAGGACAGGGGAGAATGGGGAGACCCAGTACTTC. Protein sequence: CANRTGENGETQYF. This chain links TRBV10-2 with TRBJ2-5, with 9 bases matching TRBD1. The CDR3 covers 14 residues. CDR1 is WSHSY, CDR2 SAAADI, per germline. J gave up 5 bases and V 10 bases, and 11 bases lay outside the gene matches.

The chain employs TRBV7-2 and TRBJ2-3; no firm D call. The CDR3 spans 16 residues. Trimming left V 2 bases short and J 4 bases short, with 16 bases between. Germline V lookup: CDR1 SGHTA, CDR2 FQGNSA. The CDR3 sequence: CASSLQAGLSADTQYF. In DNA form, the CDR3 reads TGTGCCAGCAGCTTACAAGCCGGGCTAAGTGCAGATACGCAGTATTTT.

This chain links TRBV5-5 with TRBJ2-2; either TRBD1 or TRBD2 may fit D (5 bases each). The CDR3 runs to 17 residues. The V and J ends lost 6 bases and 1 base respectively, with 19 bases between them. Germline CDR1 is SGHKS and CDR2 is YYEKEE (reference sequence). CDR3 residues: CASTHQRGFGNTGELFF. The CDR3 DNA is TGTGCCAGCACCCACCAGAGGGGTTTCGGGAACACCGGGGAGCTGTTTTTT.

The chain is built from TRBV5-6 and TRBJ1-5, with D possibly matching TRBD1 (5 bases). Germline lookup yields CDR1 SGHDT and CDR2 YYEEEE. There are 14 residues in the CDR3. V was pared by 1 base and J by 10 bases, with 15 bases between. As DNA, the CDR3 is TGTGCCAGCAGCTTGAGGGACGGGAGACGACCCCAGCATTTT. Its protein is CASSLRDGRRPQHF.

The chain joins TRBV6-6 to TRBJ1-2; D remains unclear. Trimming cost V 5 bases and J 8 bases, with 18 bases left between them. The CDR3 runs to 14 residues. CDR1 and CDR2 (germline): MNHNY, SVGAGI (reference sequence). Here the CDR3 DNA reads TGTGCCAGCAGTCCCCCCCGGGATTTCGGGGGCTACACCTTC. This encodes CASSPPRDFGGYTF.

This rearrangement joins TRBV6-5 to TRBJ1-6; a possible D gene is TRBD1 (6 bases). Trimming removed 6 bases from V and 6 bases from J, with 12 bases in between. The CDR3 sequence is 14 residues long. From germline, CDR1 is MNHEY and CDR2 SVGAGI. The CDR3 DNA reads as TGTGCCAGCAGACGACAGGTTTTTAATTCACCCCTCCACTTT. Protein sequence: CASRRQVFNSPLHF.

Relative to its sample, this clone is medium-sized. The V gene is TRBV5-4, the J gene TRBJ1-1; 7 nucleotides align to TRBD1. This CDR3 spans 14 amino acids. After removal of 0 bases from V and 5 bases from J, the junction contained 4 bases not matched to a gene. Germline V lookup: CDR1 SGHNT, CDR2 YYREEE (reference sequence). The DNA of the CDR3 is TGTGCCAGCAGCTTGGGAGGGGGCCGAACTGAAGCTTTCTTT. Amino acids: CASSLGGGRTEAFF. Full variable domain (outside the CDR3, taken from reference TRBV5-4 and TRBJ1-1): ETGVTQSPTHLIKTRGQQVTLRCSSQSGHNTVSWYQQALGQGPQFIFQYYREEENGRGNFPPRFSGLQFPNYSSELNVNALELDDSALYLCASSLGGGRTEAFFGQGTRLTVV.

As DNA, the CDR3 is TGTGCCAGCAGCCTGACTGGGGAAAAAGAGACCCAGTACTTC. Translated: CASSLTGEKETQYF. The rearrangement links TRBV7-2 to TRBJ2-5; D not certain. CDR1 and CDR2 from the germline V gene are SGHTA and FQGNSA. This CDR3 is built from 14 residues. Trimming took off 5 bases at V and 3 bases at J, with 13 bases between the two ends.

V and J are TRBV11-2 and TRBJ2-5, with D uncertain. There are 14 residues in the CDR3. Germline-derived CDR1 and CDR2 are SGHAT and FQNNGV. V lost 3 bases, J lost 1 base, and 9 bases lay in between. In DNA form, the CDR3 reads TGTGCCAGCAGCTTCGCTGCCTCCCAAGAGACCCAGTACTTC. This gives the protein CASSFAASQETQYF.

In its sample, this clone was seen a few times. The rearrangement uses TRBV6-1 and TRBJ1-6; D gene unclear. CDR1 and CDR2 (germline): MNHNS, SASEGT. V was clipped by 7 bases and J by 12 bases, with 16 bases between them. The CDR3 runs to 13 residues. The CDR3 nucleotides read TGTGCCAGCACCTCGGCCCGAACCGGACCCCTCCACTTT. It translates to CASTSARTGPLHF.

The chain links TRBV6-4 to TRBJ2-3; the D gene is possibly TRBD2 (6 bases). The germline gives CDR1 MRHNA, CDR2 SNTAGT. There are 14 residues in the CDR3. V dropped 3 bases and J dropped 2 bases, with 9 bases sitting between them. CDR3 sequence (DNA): TGTGCCAGCAGTGAGAGCGGGCTCACAGATACGCAGTATTTT. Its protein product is CASSESGLTDTQYF.

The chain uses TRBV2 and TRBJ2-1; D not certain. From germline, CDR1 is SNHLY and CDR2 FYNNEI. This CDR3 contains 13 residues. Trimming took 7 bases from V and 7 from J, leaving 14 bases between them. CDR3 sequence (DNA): TGTGCCAGCAAAGGCCAAGTCGAGAATGAGCAGTTCTTC. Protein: CASKGQVENEQFF.

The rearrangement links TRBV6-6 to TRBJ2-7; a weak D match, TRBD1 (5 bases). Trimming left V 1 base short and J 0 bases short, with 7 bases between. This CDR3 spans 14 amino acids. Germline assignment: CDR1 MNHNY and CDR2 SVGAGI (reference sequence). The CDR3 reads CASSYFQGSYEQYF. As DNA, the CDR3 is TGTGCCAGCAGTTACTTTCAGGGCTCCTACGAGCAGTACTTC.

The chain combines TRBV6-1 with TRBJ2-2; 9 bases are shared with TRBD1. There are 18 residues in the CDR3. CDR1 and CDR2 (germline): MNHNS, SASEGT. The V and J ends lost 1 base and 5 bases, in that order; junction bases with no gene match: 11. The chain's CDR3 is CASSEVPPGQGRTGELFF. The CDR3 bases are TGTGCCAGCAGTGAAGTCCCCCCGGGACAGGGAAGGACCGGGGAGCTGTTTTTT.

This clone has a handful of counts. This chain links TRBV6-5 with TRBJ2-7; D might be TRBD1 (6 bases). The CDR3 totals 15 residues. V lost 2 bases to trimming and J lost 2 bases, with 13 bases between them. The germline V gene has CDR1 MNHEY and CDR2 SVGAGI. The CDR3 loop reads CASSYQGTGTYEQYF. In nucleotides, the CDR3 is TGTGCCAGCAGTTACCAGGGGACGGGCACCTACGAGCAGTACTTC.

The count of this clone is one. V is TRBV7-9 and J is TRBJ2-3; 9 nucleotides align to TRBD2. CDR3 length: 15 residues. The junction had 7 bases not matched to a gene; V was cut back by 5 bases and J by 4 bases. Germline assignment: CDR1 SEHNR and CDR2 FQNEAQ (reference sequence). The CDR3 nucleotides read TGTGCCAGCAGCCGCAGCGGGGGGCCGGCAGATACGCAGTATTTT. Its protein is CASSRSGGPADTQYF.

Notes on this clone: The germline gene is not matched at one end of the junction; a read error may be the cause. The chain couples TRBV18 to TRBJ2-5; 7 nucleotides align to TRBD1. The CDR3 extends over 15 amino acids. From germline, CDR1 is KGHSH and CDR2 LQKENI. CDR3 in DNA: TGTGCCAGCTCACCACCCACCACTCGTAGACAGGGAGAACACTTC. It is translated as CASSPPTTRRQGEHF. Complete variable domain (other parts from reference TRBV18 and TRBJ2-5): NAGVMQNPRHLVRRRGQEARLRCSPMKGHSHVYWYRQLPEEGLKFMVYLQKENIIDESGMPKERFSAEFPKEGPSILRIQQVVRGDSAAYFCASSPPTTRRQGEHFGPGTRLLVL.

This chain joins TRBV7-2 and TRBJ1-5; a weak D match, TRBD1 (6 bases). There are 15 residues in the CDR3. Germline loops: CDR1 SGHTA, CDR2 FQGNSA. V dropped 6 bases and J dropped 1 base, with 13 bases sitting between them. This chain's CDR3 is CASSPGAGSNQPQHF. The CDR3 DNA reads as TGTGCCAGCAGTCCAGGGGCGGGGAGCAATCAGCCCCAGCATTTT.

DNA of the CDR3: TGTGCCTGGGCGCGGGGGGCACGCACAGATACGCAGTATTTT. It translates to CAWARGARTDTQYF. The chain joins TRBV30 to TRBJ2-3; 8 bases match TRBD2. Germline loops: CDR1 GTSNPN, CDR2 SVGIG (reference sequence). Losses at the gene ends were 5 bases for V and 1 base for J; bases not matched to a gene: 5. CDR3 size: 14 residues.

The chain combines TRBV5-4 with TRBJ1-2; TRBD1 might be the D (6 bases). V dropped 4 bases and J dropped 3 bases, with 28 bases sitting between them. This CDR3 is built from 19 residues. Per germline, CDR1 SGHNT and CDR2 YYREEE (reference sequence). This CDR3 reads CASSAQSWLSGALDYGYTF. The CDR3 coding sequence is TGTGCCAGCAGCGCACAATCTTGGTTGTCGGGGGCATTAGACTATGGCTACACCTTC.

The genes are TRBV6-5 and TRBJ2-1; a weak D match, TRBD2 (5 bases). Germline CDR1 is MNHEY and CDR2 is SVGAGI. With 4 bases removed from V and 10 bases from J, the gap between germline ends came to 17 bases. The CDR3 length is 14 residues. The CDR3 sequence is CASSSAGSLREQFF. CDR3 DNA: TGTGCCAGCAGTTCCGCGGGTAGCTTGCGCGAGCAGTTCTTC.

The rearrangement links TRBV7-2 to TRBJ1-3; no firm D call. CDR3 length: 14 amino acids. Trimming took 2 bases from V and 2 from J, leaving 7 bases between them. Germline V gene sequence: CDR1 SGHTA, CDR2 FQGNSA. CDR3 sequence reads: CASSLWGTGNTIYF. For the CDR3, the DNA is TGTGCCAGCAGCTTATGGGGAACTGGAAACACCATATATTTT.

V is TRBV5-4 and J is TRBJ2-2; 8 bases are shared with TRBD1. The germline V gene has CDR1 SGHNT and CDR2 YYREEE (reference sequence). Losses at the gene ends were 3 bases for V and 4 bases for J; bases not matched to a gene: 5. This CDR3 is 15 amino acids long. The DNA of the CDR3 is TGTGCCAGCAGCTCCTTACAGGGGGTCACCGGGGAGCTGTTTTTT. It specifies CASSSLQGVTGELFF. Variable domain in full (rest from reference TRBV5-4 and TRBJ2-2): ETGVTQSPTHLIKTRGQQVTLRCSSQSGHNTVSWYQQALGQGPQFIFQYYREEENGRGNFPPRFSGLQFPNYSSELNVNALELDDSALYLCASSSLQGVTGELFFGEGSRLTVL.

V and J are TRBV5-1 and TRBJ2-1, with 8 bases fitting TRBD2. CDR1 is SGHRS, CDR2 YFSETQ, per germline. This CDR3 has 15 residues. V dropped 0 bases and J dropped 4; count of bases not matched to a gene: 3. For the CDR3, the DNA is TGCGCCAGCAGCTTGGGTTCTAGCGGGTACAATGAGCAGTTCTTC. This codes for CASSLGSSGYNEQFF.